The T cell receptor (beta chain) described here comes from a study of cytomegalovirus exposure and HLA in healthy donors. Study-level findings and limits: Under in vitro conditions, three CMV-associated chains were confirmed as specific for CMV antigens. High specificity and sensitivity for cytomegalovirus status were reported for the classifier. Most sequenced TCRs were rare (though some public TCRs occurred in many donors).

As concerns this clone: What it recognizes is unknown.

The V gene lost 4 bases and the J gene lost 4 bases, with 13 bases spanning the gap. Germline CDR1 SGHAT, CDR2 FQNNGV. The CDR3 length is 14 residues. TCRdb's table, derived via immunoSEQ multiplex PCR, lists solely in-frame clones and lacks some. The profile shows approximately 81,000 clones, approximately 93% of them singletons. It was the approximately 120-subject validation cohort, separate from the approximately 700-subject first cohort, to which the donors belonged. The sample was PBMCs. The chain couples TRBV11-2 to TRBJ1-1; TRBD1 is a possible D gene (6 bases). This clonotype was obtained from a man in his late teens or twenties in good health and CMV-seronegative. The CDR3 coding sequence is TGTGCCAGCAGCTCCACCGGACAGCGCACTGAAGCTTTCTTT. Translation: CASSSTGQRTEAFF.